This TCR beta chain was sequenced for a study of Ad26.COV2.S vaccination and SARS-CoV-2 variants. Regarding treatment: approximately 18 received Ad26.COV2.S at low or high dose, single or two shots; about five received placebo; per-sample allocation not given. Samples came from day 63 after the first vaccine or placebo injection. This person who donated was an adult of 18-55 years in Boston. Germline CDR1 and CDR2: SGHNT and YYREEE (reference sequence). There are 14 residues in the CDR3. Trimming left V 4 bases short and J 2 bases short, with 10 bases between. The data were produced by immunoSEQ multiplex PCR, yet TCRdb's version contains in-frame clones alone and is incomplete. The sample lists roughly 400,000 clones; 70% to 90% were seen once.

The chain has TRBV5-4 and TRBJ1-3, with D unclear. The starting material was peripheral blood, obtained in a trial of Ad26.COV2.S vaccine versus placebo. The source of this sequence is a person between 18 and 59 years old who received the Ad26.COV2.S COVID-19 vaccine or a placebo. In DNA form, the CDR3 reads TGTGCCAGCAGCGCTCCCGGACCTGGAAACACCATATATTTT. Translated: CASSAPGPGNTIYF.